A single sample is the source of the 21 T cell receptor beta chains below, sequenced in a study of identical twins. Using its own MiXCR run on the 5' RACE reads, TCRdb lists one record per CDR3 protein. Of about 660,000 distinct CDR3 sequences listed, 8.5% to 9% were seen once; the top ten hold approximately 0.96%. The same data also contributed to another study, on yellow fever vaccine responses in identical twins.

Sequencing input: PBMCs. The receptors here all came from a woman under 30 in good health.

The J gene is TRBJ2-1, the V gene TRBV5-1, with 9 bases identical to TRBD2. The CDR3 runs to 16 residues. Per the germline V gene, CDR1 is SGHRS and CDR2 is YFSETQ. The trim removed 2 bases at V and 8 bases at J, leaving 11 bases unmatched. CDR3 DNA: TGCGCCAGCAGCTTAGACACGGGGACTAGCCCCCATGAGCAGTTCTTC. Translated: CASSLDTGTSPHEQFF.

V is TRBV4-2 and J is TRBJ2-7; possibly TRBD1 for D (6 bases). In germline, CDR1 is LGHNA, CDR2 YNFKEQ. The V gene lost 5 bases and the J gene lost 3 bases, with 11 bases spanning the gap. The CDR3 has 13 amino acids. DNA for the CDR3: TGTGCCAGCAGCGACAGGCCCAACTACGAGCAGTACTTC. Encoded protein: CASSDRPNYEQYF.

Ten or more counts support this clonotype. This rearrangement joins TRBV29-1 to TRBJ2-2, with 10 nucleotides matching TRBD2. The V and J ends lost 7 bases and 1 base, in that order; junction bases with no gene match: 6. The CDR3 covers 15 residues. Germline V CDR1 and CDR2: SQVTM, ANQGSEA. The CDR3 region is CSARTSGGNTGELFF. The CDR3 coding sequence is TGCAGCGCCAGGACTAGCGGAGGGAACACCGGGGAGCTGTTTTTT.

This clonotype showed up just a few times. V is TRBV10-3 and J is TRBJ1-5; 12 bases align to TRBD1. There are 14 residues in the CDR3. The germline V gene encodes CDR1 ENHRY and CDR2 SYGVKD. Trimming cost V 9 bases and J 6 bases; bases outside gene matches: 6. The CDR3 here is CAIAMGQGAQPQHF. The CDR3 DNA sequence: TGTGCCATTGCGATGGGACAGGGGGCTCAGCCCCAGCATTTT.

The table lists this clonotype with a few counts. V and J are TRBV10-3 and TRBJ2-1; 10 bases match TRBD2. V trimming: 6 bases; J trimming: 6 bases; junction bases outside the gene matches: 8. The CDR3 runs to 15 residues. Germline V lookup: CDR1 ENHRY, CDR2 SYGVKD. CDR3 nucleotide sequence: TGTGCCATCAGACCCCTAGCGGGAGAAGGCAATGAGCAGTTCTTC. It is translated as CAIRPLAGEGNEQFF.

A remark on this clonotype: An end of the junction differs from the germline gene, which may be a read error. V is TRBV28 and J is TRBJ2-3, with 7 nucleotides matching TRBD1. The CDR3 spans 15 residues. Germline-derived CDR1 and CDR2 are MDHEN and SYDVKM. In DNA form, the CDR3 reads TGTGCCAGCACGAATGCAGGGGGATACACAGATACGCACTATTTT. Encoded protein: CASTNAGGYTDTHYF. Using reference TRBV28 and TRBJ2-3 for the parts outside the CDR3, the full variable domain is DVKVTQSSRYLVKRTGEKVFLECVQDMDHENMFWYRQDPGLGLRLIYFSYDVKMKEKGDIPEGYSVSREKKERFSLILESASTNQTSMYLCASTNAGGYTDTHYFGPGTRLTVL.

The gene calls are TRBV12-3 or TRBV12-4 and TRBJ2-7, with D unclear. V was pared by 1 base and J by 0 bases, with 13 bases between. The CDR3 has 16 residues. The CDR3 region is CASSLVGLKSSYEQYF. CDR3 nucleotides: TGTGCCAGCAGTTTAGTCGGGTTAAAGAGCTCCTACGAGCAGTACTTC.

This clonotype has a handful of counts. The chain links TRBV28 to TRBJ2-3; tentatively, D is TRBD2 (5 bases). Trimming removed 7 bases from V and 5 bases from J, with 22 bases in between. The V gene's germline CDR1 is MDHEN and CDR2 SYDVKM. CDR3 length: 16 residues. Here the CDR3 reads CASTSFKERERDTQYF. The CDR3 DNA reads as TGTGCCAGCACGAGTTTTAAGGAGAGGGAGAGAGATACGCAGTATTTT.

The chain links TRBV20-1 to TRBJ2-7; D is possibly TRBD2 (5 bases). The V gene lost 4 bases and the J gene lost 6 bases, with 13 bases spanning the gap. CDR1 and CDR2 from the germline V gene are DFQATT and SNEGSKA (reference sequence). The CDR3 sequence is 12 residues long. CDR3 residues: CSAIDEGGEQYF. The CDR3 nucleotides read TGCAGTGCTATTGACGAGGGTGGCGAGCAGTACTTC.

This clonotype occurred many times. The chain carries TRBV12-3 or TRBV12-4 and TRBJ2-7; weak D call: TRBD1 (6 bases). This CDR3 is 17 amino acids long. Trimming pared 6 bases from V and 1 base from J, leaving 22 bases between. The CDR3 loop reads CASSDRPPGHNSYEQYF. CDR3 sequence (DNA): TGTGCCAGCAGCGACAGGCCCCCCGGGCATAATTCCTACGAGCAGTACTTC.

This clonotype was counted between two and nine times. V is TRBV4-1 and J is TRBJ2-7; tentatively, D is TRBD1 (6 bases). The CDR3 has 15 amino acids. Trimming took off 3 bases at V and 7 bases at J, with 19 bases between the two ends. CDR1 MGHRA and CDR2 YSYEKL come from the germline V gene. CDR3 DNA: TGCGCCAGCAGCCACCTAACAGGGACCGCCGTGGAGCAGTACTTC. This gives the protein CASSHLTGTAVEQYF.

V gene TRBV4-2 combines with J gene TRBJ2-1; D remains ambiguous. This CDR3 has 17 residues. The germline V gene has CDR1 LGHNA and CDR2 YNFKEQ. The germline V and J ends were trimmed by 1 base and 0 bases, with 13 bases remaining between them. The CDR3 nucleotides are TGTGCCAGCAGCCAAGGGGAACTTTCCAGCTCCTACAATGAGCAGTTCTTC. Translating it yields CASSQGELSSSYNEQFF.

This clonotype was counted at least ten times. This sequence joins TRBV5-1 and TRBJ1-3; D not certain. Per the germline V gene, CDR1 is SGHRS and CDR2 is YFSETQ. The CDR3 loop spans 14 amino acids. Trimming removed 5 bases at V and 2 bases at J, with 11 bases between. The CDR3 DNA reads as TGCGCCAGCAGTCCGGGAAGCACTGGAAACACCATATATTTT. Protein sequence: CASSPGSTGNTIYF.

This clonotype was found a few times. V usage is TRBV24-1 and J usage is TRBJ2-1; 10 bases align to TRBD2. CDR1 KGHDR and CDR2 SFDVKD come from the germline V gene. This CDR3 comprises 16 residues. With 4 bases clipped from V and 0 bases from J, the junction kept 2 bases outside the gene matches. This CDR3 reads CATSERTSGSYNEQFF. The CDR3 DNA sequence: TGTGCCACCAGTGAACGGACTAGCGGCTCCTACAATGAGCAGTTCTTC.

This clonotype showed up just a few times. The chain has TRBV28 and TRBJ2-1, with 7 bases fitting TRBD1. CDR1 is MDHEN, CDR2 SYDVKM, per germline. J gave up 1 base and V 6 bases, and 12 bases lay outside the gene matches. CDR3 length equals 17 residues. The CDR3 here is CASSRGDRDPSYNEQFF. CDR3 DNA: TGTGCCAGCAGCCGAGGCGACAGGGACCCATCCTACAATGAGCAGTTCTTC.

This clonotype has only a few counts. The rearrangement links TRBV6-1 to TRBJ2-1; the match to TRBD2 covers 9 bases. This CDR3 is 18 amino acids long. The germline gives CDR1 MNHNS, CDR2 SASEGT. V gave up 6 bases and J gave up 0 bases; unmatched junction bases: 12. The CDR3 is CASSQTSGRFSSYNEQFF. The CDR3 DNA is TGTGCCAGCAGCCAGACTAGCGGCCGTTTTAGCTCCTACAATGAGCAGTTCTTC.

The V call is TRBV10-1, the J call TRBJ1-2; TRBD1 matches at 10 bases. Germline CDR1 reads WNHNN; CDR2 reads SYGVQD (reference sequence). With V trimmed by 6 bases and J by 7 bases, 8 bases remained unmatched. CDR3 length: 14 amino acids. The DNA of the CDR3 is TGCGCCAGCAGGGCCGGGACAGGGGCAGGTGGCTACACCTTC. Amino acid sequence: CASRAGTGAGGYTF.

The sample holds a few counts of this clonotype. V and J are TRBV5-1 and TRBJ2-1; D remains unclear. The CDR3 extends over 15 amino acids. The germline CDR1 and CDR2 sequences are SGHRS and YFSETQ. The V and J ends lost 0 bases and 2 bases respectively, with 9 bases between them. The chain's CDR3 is CASSLEPGTYNEQFF. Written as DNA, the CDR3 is TGCGCCAGCAGCTTGGAACCTGGCACCTACAATGAGCAGTTCTTC.

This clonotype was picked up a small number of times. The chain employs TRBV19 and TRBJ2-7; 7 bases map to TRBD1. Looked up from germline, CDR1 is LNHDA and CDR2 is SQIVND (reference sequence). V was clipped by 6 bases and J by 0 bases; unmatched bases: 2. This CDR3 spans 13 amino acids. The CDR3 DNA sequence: TGTGCCAGTAGGAACAGGGGCTCCTACGAGCAGTACTTC. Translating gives CASRNRGSYEQYF.

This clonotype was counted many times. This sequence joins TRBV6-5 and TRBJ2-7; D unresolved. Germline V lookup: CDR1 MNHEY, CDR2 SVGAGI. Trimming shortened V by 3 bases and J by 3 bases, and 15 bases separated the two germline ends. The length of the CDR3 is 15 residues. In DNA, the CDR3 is TGTGCCAGCAGTTATGTTTCAGAGTACTTCTACGAGCAGTACTTC. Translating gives CASSYVSEYFYEQYF.

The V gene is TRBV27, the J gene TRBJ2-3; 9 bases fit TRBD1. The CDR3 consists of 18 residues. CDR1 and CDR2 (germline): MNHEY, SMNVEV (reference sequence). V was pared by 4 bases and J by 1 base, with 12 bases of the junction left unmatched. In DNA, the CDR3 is TGTGCCAGCAGTTCGCCTCAACAGGGGGCACGGGGCACAGATACGCAGTATTTT. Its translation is CASSSPQQGARGTDTQYF.